The T cell receptor beta chain described here comes from a study of blood T cell repertoires in COVID-19. Study-level information: Whether acute or convalescent, the COVID-19 samples came from the United States, Italy and Spain. PBMCs, B-cell-depleted T cells, or T cells were the source of the cDNA or gDNA that made up the material.

Authors' analysis steps: How many nucleated cells were present was estimated from reference gene primer amplification. Profiling relied on immunoSEQ multiplex PCR, and the TCRdb table lists in-frame clones only, not all of them. V and J calls and clone size are as listed in that table; D and trimming were resolved from the DNA. The table lists about 57,000 clones, around 76% of them singletons. Per the germline V gene, CDR1 is SGHKS and CDR2 is YYEKEE (reference sequence). Trimming removed 7 bases from V and 1 base from J, with 15 bases in between. CDR3 length equals 14 residues. The clonotype comes from a woman aged 55-75 years with acute or convalescent COVID-19. Sequences were obtained from peripheral blood. V and J are TRBV5-5 and TRBJ2-7; maybe TRBD2 (6 bases). CDR3 amino acids: CASQLSAGSYEQYF. As DNA, the CDR3 is TGTGCCAGCCAGCTTTCGGCGGGGTCCTACGAGCAGTACTTC. Using reference TRBV5-5 and TRBJ2-7 for the parts outside the CDR3, the full variable domain is DAGVTQSPTHLIKTRGQQVTLRCSPISGHKSVSWYQQVLGQGPQFIFQYYEKEERGRGNFPDRFSARQFPNYSSELNVNALLLGDSALYLCASQLSAGSYEQYFGPGTRLTVT.